Following are 4 T cell receptor beta chains from one sample sequenced in a study of response to subunit inactivated influenza vaccine (dated by TCRdb to the late 2010s). Libraries were constructed by RT-PCR. Sequenced on an Illumina HiSeq 2500. TCRdb reworked the public reads: Q25 trimming with fastp, MiXCR clone assembly, productive beta chains retained. Rows with a matching CDR3 protein are joined into one entry that keeps the most common DNA and genes. Here the sample has around 480,000 distinct CDR3 sequences; approximately 9.9% occur a single time. Approximately 12% of the sample is in the top ten clones. This sample's time point label indicates: 45 days after influenza vaccine administration. The material sequenced was PBMCs from blood, taken about 40 days after vaccination. These receptors all stem from a man over 45 who received an inactivated influenza vaccine. Donor details come from another sample of the same person, matched by shared clones.

This rearrangement joins TRBV3-1 to TRBJ1-3, with TRBD1 identical over 7 bases. The V and J ends lost 4 bases and 4 bases, in that order; junction bases with no gene match: 7. This CDR3 is built from 15 residues. The germline V gene has CDR1 LGHDT and CDR2 YNNKEL (reference sequence). This chain's CDR3 is CASSPHDREGNTIYF. CDR3 DNA sequence: TGTGCCAGCAGCCCCCACGACAGGGAGGGAAACACCATATATTTT.

This clonotype appeared many times. The chain recombines TRBV20-1 with TRBJ2-3; 7 bases are a match to TRBD1. Trimming removed 5 bases from V and 3 bases from J; junction bases left unmatched: 8. The CDR3 is made up of 14 amino acids. The germline gives CDR1 DFQATT, CDR2 SNEGSKA (reference sequence). The DNA of the CDR3 is TGCAGTGCTTCGACAGGGTCGGCGACAGATACGCAGTATTTT. Amino acid sequence: CSASTGSATDTQYF.

V usage is TRBV15 and J usage is TRBJ1-2, with TRBD1 matching over 8 bases. Unmatched junction bases numbered 13, after V lost 0 bases and J lost 7 bases. The CDR3 consists of 17 residues. Germline assignment: CDR1 LNHNV and CDR2 YYDKDF (reference sequence). CDR3 sequence: CATSRDYPGRGLGGYTF. CDR3 coding DNA: TGTGCCACCAGCAGAGATTATCCAGGCAGGGGGCTAGGTGGCTACACCTTC.

This clonotype was counted many times. The V gene is TRBV7-2, the J gene TRBJ1-3; TRBD1 aligns across 10 bases. Germline CDR1 reads SGHTA; CDR2 reads FQGNSA. The CDR3 totals 16 residues. After removal of 5 bases from V and 4 bases from J, the junction contained 8 bases not matched to a gene. CDR3 loop: CASSRAGTGVGNTIYF. Written as DNA, the CDR3 is TGTGCCAGCAGCAGAGCCGGGACAGGGGTCGGAAACACCATATATTTT.